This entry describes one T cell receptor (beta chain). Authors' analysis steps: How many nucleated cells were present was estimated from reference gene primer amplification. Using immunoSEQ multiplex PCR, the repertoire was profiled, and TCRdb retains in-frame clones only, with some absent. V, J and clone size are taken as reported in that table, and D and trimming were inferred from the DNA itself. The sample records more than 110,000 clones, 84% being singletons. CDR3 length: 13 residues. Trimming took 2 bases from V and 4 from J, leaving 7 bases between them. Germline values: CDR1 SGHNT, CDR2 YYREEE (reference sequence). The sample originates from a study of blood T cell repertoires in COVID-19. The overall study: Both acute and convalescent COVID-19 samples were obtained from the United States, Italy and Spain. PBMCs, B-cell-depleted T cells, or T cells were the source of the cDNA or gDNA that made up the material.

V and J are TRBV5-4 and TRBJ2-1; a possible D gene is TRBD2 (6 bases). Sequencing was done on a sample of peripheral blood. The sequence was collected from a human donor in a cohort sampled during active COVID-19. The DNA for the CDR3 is TGTGCCAGCAGCTTAGGAGGGTACAATGAGCAGTTCTTC. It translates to CASSLGGYNEQFF.